This section outlines one T cell receptor (beta chain) sequence together with its context. Source study methods: Nucleated cell counts were estimated from reference gene primer amplification. Sequencing used immunoSEQ multiplex PCR; TCRdb keeps in-frame clones, though not all of them. Clonal size and the V and J genes are those of that table, whereas D and trimming came from the DNA. The sample lists under 250,000 clones, roughly 80% occurring once. The data stem from a study of blood T cell repertoires in COVID-19. Looking at the study overall: The cDNA or gDNA used as material had been derived from T cells, B-cell-depleted T cells, or PBMCs.

Trimming took 3 bases from V and 2 from J; bases not matched to a gene: 7. Per germline, CDR1 LGHNA and CDR2 YNFKEQ. CDR3 length equals 16 residues. The TCR was taken from a man older than 75 with acute or convalescent COVID-19. Sequences were obtained from peripheral blood. The chain uses TRBV4-2 and TRBJ1-1; TRBD1 matches at 9 bases. CDR3 DNA: TGTGCCAGCAGCCAGACAGGGGGGGGAAAAAACACTGAAGCTTTCTTT. Its protein product is CASSQTGGGKNTEAFF.